The 3 T cell receptor beta chains below come from one sample, sequenced in a study of shared clonotypes between healthy human individuals. This table comes from immunoSEQ multiplex PCR, and its TCRdb copy is limited to in-frame clones, with some not included. This table holds fewer than 650,000 clones, around three quarters found once. What was sequenced was PBMCs. The receptors were gathered from a woman in her thirties or forties in good health. Some clones in this sample may be carry-over from other donors' samples.

The genes are TRBV29-1 and TRBJ1-1; D ambiguous. The V gene lost 3 bases and the J gene lost 7 bases, with 12 bases spanning the gap. The CDR3 has 12 amino acids. The germline V gene encodes CDR1 SQVTM and CDR2 ANQGSEA. The CDR3 DNA sequence: TGCAGCGTTGAGGGTCCCACCGGTGAAGCTTTCTTT. It encodes CSVEGPTGEAFF.

This chain joins TRBV7-6 and TRBJ2-5; 8 bases map to TRBD2. V was clipped by 1 base and J by 3 bases; unmatched bases: 10. The CDR3 is made up of 17 amino acids. In germline, CDR1 is SGHVS, CDR2 FNYEAQ. The CDR3, as DNA: TGTGCCAGCAGCTTAGTTGGGGGTGCACTAGCGGAAGAGACCCAGTACTTC. Translating it yields CASSLVGGALAEETQYF.

This chain links TRBV5-1 with TRBJ1-1; 9 nucleotides align to TRBD1. The CDR3 consists of 14 residues. Germline loops: CDR1 SGHRS, CDR2 YFSETQ. Trimming removed 4 bases from V and 9 bases from J; junction bases left unmatched: 10. Here the CDR3 reads CASSPTLQGAKAFF. As DNA, the CDR3 is TGCGCCAGCAGCCCAACTTTACAGGGGGCTAAAGCTTTCTTT.